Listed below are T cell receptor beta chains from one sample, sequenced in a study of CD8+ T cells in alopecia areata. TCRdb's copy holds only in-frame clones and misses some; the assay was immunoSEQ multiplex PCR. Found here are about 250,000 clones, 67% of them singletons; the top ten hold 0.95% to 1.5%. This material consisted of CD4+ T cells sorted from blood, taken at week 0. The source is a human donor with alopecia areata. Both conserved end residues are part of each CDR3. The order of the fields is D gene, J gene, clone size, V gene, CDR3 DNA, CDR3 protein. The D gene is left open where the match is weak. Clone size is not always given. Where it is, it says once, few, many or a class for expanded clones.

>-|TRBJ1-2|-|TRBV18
TGTGCCAGCTCACCACGAGAATATGGCTACACCTTC
CASSPREYGYTF
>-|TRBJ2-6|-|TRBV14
TGTGCCAGCAGCCAGGTCAGGTGGAGCTCTGGGGCCAACGTCCTGACTTTC
CASSQVRWSSGANVLTF
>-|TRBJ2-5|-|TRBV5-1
TGCGCCAGCAGCTACAACCAAGAGACCCAGTACTTC
CASSYNQETQYF
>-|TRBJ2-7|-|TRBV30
TGTGCCTGGAGTGTACATTCCTACGAGCAGTACTTC
CAWSVHSYEQYF
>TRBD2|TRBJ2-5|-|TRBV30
TGTGCCTGGAATCCTAGCGGGGTAGAGACCCAGTACTTC
CAWNPSGVETQYF
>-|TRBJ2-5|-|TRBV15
TGTGCCACCAGCACCCGAAGGGCAAATCAAGAGACCCAGTACTTC
CATSTRRANQETQYF
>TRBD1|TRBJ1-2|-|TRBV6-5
TGTGCCAGCACCTACGGGAGGGGGCTTGGCTACACCTTC
CASTYGRGLGYTF
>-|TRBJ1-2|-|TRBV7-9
TGTGCCAGCAGCTCACAGGGATTTGGCTACACCTTC
CASSSQGFGYTF
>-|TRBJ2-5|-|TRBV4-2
TGTGCCAGCAGCCACCCCGGGACGGGGCAAGAGACCCAGTACTTC
CASSHPGTGQETQYF
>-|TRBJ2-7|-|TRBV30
TGTGCCTGGGCTGGACTGGGCTACGAGCAGTACTTC
CAWAGLGYEQYF
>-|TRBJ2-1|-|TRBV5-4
TGTGCCAGCAGCCAACAGAACAATGAGCAGTTCTTC
CASSQQNNEQFF
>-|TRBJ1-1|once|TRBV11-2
TGTGCCAGCAGCTCCTCGGGGTTTGAAGCTTTCTTT
CASSSSGFEAFF
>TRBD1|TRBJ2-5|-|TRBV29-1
TGCAGCGTCGCCACGACAGGGGTTCGAGAGACCCAGTACTTC
CSVATTGVRETQYF
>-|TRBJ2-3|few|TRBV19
TGTGCCAGTGTCCGGGGAGACGCCACAGATACGCAGTATTTT
CASVRGDATDTQYF
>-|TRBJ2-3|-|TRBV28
TGTGCCAGCAGTTTTGCCGGACGCACAGATACGCAGTATTTT
CASSFAGRTDTQYF
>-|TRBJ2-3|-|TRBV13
TGTGCCAGCAGCTCCCAGGCTAGGGGGGATACGCAGTATTTT
CASSSQARGDTQYF
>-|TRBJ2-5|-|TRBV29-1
TGCAGCGTTGAAATCGGAGAGACCCAGTACTTC
CSVEIGETQYF
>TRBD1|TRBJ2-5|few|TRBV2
TGTGCCAGCAGTACCCGGGACAGGTTAACGGAGACCCAGTACTTC
CASSTRDRLTETQYF
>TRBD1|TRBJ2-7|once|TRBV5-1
TGCGCCAGCGGATTAGGAGGACAGGGCTTTTACGAGCAGTACTTC
CASGLGGQGFYEQYF
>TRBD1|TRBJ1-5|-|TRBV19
TGTGCCAGTAGTGACAGGGCGGCCTATCAGCCCCAGCATTTT
CASSDRAAYQPQHF
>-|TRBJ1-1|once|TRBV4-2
TGTGCCAGCAGCCCAGCGGACGGAGAGGCTTTCTTT
CASSPADGEAFF
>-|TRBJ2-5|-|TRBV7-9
TGTGCCAGCAGCTTAGGACGGGCCCCAGAGACCCAGTACTTC
CASSLGRAPETQYF
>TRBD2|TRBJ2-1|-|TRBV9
TGTGCCAGCAGCTTGACCGGGACTACCTACAATGAGCAGTTCTTC
CASSLTGTTYNEQFF
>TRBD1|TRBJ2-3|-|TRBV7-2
TGTGCCAGCAGCTCGAGGGCACCTGGGACAGCCCCCCTCACAGATACGCAGTATTTT
CASSSRAPGTAPLTDTQYF
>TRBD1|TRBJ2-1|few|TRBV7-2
TGTGCCAGCAGCCGGAGGACAGGGAGTTACAATGAGCAGTTCTTC
CASSRRTGSYNEQFF
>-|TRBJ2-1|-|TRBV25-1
TGTGCCAGCAGTGACTTCCCTCGCGGGGCTCAATCCTACAATGAGCAGTTCTTC
CASSDFPRGAQSYNEQFF
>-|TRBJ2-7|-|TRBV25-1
TGTGCCAGCAGTGAAGGTGGGGTGAAAGCCTACGAGCAGTACTTC
CASSEGGVKAYEQYF
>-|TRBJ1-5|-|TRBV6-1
TGTGCCAGCAGTGGCTCGGGGCCGGGACAGCCCCAGCATTTT
CASSGSGPGQPQHF
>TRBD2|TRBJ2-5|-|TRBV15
TGTGCCACCAGCAGTTGGACTAGCGGGAGCCAAGAGACCCAGTACTTC
CATSSWTSGSQETQYF
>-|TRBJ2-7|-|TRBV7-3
TGTGCCAGCAGCTTAAGGCGTTCGGGAGAGCAGTACTTC
CASSLRRSGEQYF
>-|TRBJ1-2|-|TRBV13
TGTGCCAGCAGCTTTGGAGGCTACACCTTC
CASSFGGYTF
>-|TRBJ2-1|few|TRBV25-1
TGTGCCAGCAGTGACCGACAGGCTGGTCGCAATGAGCAGTTCTTC
CASSDRQAGRNEQFF
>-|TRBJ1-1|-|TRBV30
TGTGCCTGGAGTCTTCCCCGTAGCCAGAACACTGAAGCTTTCTTT
CAWSLPRSQNTEAFF
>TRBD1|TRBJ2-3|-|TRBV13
TGTGCCAGCAGCACCGCGAACAGACAGGGGGCGATCACAGATACGCAGTATTTT
CASSTANRQGAITDTQYF
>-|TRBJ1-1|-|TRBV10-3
TGTGCCATCAGGGAAGAGAAGCTTGAAGCTTTCTTT
CAIREEKLEAFF
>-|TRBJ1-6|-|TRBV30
TGTGCTCAGAACTGGGCAGCCTATAATTCACCCCTCCACTTT
CAQNWAAYNSPLHF
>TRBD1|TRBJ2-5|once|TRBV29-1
TGCAGCGTTGAATCAGGGGGAACGGCGACCCAGTACTTC
CSVESGGTATQYF
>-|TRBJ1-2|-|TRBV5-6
TGTGCCAGCAGCCCCCGGGGACATGGCTACACCTTC
CASSPRGHGYTF
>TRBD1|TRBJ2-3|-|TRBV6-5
TGTGCCAGCAGTTACGCAGGGGGAGGCACAGATACGCAGTATTTT
CASSYAGGGTDTQYF
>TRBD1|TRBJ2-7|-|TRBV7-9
TGTGCCAGCATGCAGACAGGGGGCCCCTACGAGCAGTACTTC
CASMQTGGPYEQYF
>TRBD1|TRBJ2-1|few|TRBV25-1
TGTGCCAGCAGTCCCCGGACAGGGGGCACCTCCTCCTACAATGAGCAGTTCTTC
CASSPRTGGTSSYNEQFF
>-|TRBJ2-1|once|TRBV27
TGTGCCAGCAGTTTACAGGGCAATGAGCAGTTCTTC
CASSLQGNEQFF
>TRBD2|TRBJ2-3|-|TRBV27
TGTGCCAGCAGTTCTGATGGTAACGGGGGGGGCACAGATACGCAGTATTTT
CASSSDGNGGGTDTQYF